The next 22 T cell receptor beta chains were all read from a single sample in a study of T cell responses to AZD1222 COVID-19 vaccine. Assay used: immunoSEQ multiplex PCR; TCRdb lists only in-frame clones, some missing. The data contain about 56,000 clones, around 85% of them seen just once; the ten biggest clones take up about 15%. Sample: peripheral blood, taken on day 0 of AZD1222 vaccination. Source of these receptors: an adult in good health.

CDR3 coding DNA: TGTGCCAGTAGTATTACGACGGTCGGGGAGCTGTTTTTT. Translated, it gives CASSITTVGELFF. The rearrangement uses TRBV19 and TRBJ2-2, with D unclear. V lost 3 bases and J 7 bases, leaving 9 bases between the germline ends. Germline V gives CDR1 LNHDA, CDR2 SQIVND (reference sequence). The CDR3 has 13 residues.

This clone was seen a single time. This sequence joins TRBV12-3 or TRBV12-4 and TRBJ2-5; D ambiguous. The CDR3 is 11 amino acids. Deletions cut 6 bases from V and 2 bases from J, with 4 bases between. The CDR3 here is CASSQQETQYF. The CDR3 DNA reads TGTGCCAGCAGCCAACAAGAGACCCAGTACTTC.

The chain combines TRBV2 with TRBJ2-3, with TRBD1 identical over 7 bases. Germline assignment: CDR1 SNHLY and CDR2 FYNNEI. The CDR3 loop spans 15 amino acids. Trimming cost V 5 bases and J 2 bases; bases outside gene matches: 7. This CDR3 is CASSPPGTATDTQYF. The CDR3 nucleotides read TGTGCCAGCAGTCCCCCCGGGACAGCCACAGATACGCAGTATTTT.

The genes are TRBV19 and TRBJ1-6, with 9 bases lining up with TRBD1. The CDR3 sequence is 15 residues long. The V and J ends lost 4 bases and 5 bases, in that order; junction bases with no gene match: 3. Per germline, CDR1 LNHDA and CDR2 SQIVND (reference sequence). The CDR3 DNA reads TGTGCCAGTAGTACCTACAGGGGGCATAATTCACCCCTCCACTTT. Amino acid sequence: CASSTYRGHNSPLHF.

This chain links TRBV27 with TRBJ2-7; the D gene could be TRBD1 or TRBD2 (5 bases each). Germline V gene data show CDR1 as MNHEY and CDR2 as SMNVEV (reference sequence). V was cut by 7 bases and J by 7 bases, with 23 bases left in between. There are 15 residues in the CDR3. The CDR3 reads CASKPAGTQAREQYF. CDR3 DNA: TGTGCCAGCAAGCCCGCCGGGACCCAAGCAAGAGAGCAGTACTTC.

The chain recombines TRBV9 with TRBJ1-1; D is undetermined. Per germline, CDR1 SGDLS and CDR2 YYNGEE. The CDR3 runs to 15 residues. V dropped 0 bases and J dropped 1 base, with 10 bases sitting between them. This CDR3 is CASSVAEGRNTEAFF. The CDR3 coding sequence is TGTGCCAGCAGCGTAGCAGAAGGGAGGAACACTGAAGCTTTCTTT.

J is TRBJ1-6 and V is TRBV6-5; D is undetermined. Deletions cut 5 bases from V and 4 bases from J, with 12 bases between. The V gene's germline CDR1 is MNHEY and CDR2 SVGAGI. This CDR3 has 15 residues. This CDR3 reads CASSSDGRYNSPLHF. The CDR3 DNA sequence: TGTGCCAGCAGTAGCGACGGGAGGTATAATTCACCCCTCCACTTT.

The CDR3 DNA reads TGTGCCAGTACCGCAGGGTATGGCAATCAGCCCCAGCATTTT. This codes for CASTAGYGNQPQHF. The chain uses TRBV19 and TRBJ1-5; TRBD1 might be the D (5 bases). Deletions cut 7 bases from V and 2 bases from J, with 12 bases between. Germline V CDR1 and CDR2: LNHDA, SQIVND (reference sequence). There are 14 residues in the CDR3.

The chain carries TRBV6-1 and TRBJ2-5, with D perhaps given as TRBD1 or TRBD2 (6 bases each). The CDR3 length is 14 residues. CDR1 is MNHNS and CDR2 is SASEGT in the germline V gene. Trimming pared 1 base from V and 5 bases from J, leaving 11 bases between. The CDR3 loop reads CASSEVAGGETQYF. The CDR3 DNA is TGTGCCAGCAGTGAAGTAGCCGGGGGCGAGACCCAGTACTTC.

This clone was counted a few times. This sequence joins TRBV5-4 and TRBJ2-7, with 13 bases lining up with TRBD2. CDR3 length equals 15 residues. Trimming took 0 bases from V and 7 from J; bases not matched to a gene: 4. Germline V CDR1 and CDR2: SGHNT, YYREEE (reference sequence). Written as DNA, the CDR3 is TGTGCCAGCAGCTTGGGGACTAGCGGGGGTTATGAGCAGTACTTC. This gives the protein CASSLGTSGGYEQYF.

DNA for the CDR3: TGCGCCAGCAGCTTGGATCAATATACGCAGTATTTT. It is translated as CASSLDQYTQYF. This sequence joins TRBV5-1 and TRBJ2-3; no firm D call. The germline gives CDR1 SGHRS, CDR2 YFSETQ. CDR3 size: 12 residues. With 0 bases removed from V and 7 bases from J, the gap between germline ends came to 6 bases.

The CDR3 is CASSSGLPDTGELFF. The CDR3 bases are TGTGCCAGCAGCTCAGGACTACCAGATACCGGGGAGCTGTTTTTT. This chain links TRBV7-2 with TRBJ2-2, with TRBD2 as a possible D gene (6 bases). Germline lookup yields CDR1 SGHTA and CDR2 FQGNSA. This CDR3 is built from 15 residues. V was cut by 4 bases and J by 5 bases, with 14 bases left in between.

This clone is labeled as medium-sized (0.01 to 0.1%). CDR3 residues: CASSRTGGLSGAYEQYF. The CDR3 DNA follows: TGTGCCAGCAGCCGGACAGGGGGCTTGAGTGGAGCCTACGAGCAGTACTTC. The chain uses TRBV7-6 and TRBJ2-7; 11 bases are a match to TRBD1. The J segment lost 2 bases and the V segment lost 5 bases, leaving 11 bases of the junction unmatched. Germline assignment: CDR1 SGHVS and CDR2 FNYEAQ. The CDR3 spans 17 residues.

CDR3 in amino acids: CASSALRTPQYGYTF. CDR3 nucleotides: TGTGCCAGCAGCGCTCTACGGACACCCCAGTATGGCTACACCTTC. The gene calls are TRBV9 and TRBJ1-2; weak D call: TRBD1 (5 bases). Trimming removed 3 bases at V and 5 bases at J, with 17 bases between. Per the germline V gene, CDR1 is SGDLS and CDR2 is YYNGEE. The CDR3 has 15 amino acids.

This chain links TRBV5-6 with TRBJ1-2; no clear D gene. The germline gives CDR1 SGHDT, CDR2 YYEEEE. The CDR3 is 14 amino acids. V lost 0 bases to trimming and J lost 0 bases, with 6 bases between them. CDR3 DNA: TGTGCCAGCAGCTTGGGCATAACTAACTATGGCTACACCTTC. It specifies CASSLGITNYGYTF.

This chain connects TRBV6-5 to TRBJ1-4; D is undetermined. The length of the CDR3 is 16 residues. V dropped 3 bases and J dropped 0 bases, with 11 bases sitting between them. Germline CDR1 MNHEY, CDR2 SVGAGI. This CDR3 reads CASSYDWESTNEKLFF. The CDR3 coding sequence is TGTGCCAGCAGTTATGACTGGGAGTCAACTAATGAAAAACTGTTTTTT.

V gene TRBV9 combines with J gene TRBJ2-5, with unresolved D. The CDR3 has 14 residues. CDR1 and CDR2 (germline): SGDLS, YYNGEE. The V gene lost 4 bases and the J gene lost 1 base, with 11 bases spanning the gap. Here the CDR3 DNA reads TGTGCCAGCAGCCCGACTGTAATCCAAGAGACCCAGTACTTC. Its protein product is CASSPTVIQETQYF.

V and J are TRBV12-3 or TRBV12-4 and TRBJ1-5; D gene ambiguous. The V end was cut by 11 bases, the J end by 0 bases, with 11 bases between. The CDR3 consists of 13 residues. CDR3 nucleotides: TGTGCCTGTCAGCGTAATAGCAATCAGCCCCAGCATTTT. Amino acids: CACQRNSNQPQHF.

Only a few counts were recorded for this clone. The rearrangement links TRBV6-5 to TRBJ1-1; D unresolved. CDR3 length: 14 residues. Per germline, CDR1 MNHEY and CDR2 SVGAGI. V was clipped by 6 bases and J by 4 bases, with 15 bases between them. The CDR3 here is CASRLGPDPTEAFF. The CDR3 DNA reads TGTGCCAGCAGATTGGGCCCCGATCCCACTGAAGCTTTCTTT.

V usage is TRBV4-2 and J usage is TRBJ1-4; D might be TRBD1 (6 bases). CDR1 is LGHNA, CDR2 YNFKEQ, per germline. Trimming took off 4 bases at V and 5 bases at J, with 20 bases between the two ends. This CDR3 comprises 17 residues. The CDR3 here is CASSPRYRAAQNEKLFF. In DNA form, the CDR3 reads TGTGCCAGCAGCCCAAGATACAGGGCCGCGCAAAATGAAAAACTGTTTTTT.

The CDR3 nucleotides are TGTGCCACCTCCGGAGGTGGGACAGGGGTCGAGCAGTACTTC. It is translated as CATSGGGTGVEQYF. The gene calls are TRBV19 and TRBJ2-7; TRBD1 matches at 10 bases. In germline, CDR1 is LNHDA, CDR2 SQIVND (reference sequence). The CDR3 totals 14 residues. Trimming cost V 10 bases and J 6 bases; bases outside gene matches: 12. Drawing the rest from reference TRBV19 and TRBJ2-7, the complete variable domain is DGGITQSPKYLFRKEGQNVTLSCEQNLNHDAMYWYRQDPGQGLRLIYYSQIVNDFQKGDIAEGYSVSREKKESFPLTVTSAQKNPTAFYLCATSGGGTGVEQYFGPGTRLTVT.

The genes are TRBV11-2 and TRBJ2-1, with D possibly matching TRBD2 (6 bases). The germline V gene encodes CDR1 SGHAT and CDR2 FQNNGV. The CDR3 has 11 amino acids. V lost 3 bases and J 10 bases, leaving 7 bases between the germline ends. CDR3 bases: TGTGCCAGCAGCTTCCGGGGGGAGCAGTTCTTC. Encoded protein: CASSFRGEQFF.